This TCR beta chain was sequenced in a study of blood T cell repertoires in COVID-19. Overall study: The cDNA or gDNA used as material had been derived from T cells, B-cell-depleted T cells, or PBMCs.

In the original analysis: Estimation of nucleated cell counts relied on the amplification of reference gene primers. Data came from immunoSEQ multiplex PCR; TCRdb stores just in-frame clones and leaves some out. The V and J calls and clone size come from that table; D and trimming were worked out from the DNA. The sample holds fewer than 150,000 clones; about 77% are singletons and the top ten take 20% to 25%. The germline gives CDR1 MGHRA, CDR2 YSYEKL. The CDR3 has 16 amino acids. The trim removed 1 base at V and 4 bases at J, leaving 7 bases unmatched. The specimen was peripheral blood. This sequence was found in a man aged 80 or over with acute or convalescent COVID-19. The rearrangement uses TRBV4-1 and TRBJ2-5; TRBD1 matches 9 bases. The CDR3 sequence is CASSQAGQGLAETQYF. In DNA, the CDR3 is TGCGCCAGCAGCCAAGCGGGACAGGGACTTGCAGAGACCCAGTACTTC.